This TCR beta chain was recorded in a study of blood T cell repertoires in COVID-19. Participants were aged about 18 to 100 years from about two dozen US areas. Before they entered the study, exposed participants had met a COVID-19 case within 2 weeks. Trimming removed 4 bases from V and 7 bases from J; junction bases left unmatched: 7. This CDR3 contains 14 residues. The germline CDR1 and CDR2 sequences are SGHVS and FNYEAQ. Authors' analysis steps: It was from reference gene primer amplification that nucleated cell counts were estimated. The table came from immunoSEQ multiplex PCR; TCRdb's copy has only in-frame clones and leaves some out. That table supplies the V and J calls and clone size; D and trimming were determined from the DNA. The sample gives 150,000 or so clones, around 83% of which show up once; about 5.8% is in the top ten.

The sequencing input was PBMCs or T cells enriched from blood (not recorded which). The clonotype originates from a woman aged 45 to 65 who had been exposed to COVID-19. This chain uses TRBV7-6 with TRBJ1-2, with 9 nucleotides matching TRBD1. The CDR3 sequence is CASSSGTGSPGYTF. CDR3 DNA sequence: TGTGCCAGCAGCTCAGGGACAGGGTCTCCTGGCTACACCTTC.